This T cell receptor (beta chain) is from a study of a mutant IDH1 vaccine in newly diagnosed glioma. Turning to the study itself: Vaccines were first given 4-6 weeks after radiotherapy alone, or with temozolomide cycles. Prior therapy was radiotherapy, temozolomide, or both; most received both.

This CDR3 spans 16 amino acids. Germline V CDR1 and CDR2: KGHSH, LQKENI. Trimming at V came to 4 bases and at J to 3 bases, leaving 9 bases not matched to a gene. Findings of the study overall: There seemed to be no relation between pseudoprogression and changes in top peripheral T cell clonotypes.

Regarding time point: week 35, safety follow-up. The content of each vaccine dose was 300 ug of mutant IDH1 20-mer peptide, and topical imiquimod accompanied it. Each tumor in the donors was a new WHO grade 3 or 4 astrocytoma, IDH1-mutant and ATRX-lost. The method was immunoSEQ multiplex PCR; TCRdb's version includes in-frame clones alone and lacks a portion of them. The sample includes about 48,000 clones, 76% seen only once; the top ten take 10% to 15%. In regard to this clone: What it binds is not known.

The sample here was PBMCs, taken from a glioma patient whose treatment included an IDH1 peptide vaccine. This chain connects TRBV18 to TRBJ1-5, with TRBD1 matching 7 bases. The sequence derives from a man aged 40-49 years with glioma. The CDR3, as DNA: TGTGCCAGCTCACTGGACCGGGACAGACTCAATCAGCCCCAGCATTTT. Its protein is CASSLDRDRLNQPQHF.